Listed below are T cell receptor beta chains from one sample, sequenced in a study of blood T cell repertoires in COVID-19. Profiled with immunoSEQ multiplex PCR; TCRdb holds only in-frame clones, not every one. The table has about 180,000 clones, approximately 89% seen once. Sequencing was performed on PBMCs or T cells enriched from blood (not recorded which). These receptors were taken from a woman aged 40 to 50 with acute COVID-19. The CDR3 runs from the conserved cysteine through the conserved F or W. The D gene is left open where the match is weak. Clone size is shown for a subset of rows, as once, few, many or a class of expanded clone.

V gene,CDR3 length,J gene,clone size,D gene,CDR3 protein,CDR3 DNA
TRBV13,16,TRBJ2-1,.,TRBD2,CASSRVTSNWYNEQFF,TGTGCCAGCAGCCGGGTGACTAGCAACTGGTACAATGAGCAGTTCTTC
TRBV4-1,14,TRBJ1-2,.,.,CASSQAVGGGGYTF,TGCGCCAGCAGCCAAGCGGTGGGAGGGGGAGGCTACACCTTC
TRBV2,13,TRBJ2-4,.,.,CAEINAGGNIQYF,TGTGCCGAGATTAATGCCGGGGGAAACATTCAGTACTTC
TRBV2,13,TRBJ1-5,.,.,CASKNRVDQPQHF,TGTGCCAGCAAGAACAGGGTAGATCAGCCCCAGCATTTT
TRBV6-2/TRBV6-3,14,TRBJ2-3,many,.,CASSSGDVTDTQYF,TGTGCCAGCAGTTCAGGGGACGTCACAGATACGCAGTATTTT
TRBV6-6,20,TRBJ2-1,.,TRBD2,CASSRFSGTSGGVSYNEQFF,TGTGCCAGCAGCCGATTTTCCGGGACTAGCGGGGGGGTGTCCTACAATGAGCAGTTCTTC
TRBV7-3,16,TRBJ2-4,.,.,CASSLRQGHSKNIQYF,TGTGCCAGCAGCTTAAGGCAGGGACACAGCAAAAACATTCAGTACTTC
TRBV2,11,TRBJ1-5,.,.,CASTLSQPQHF,TGTGCCAGCACCCTCAGTCAGCCCCAGCATTTT
TRBV19,15,TRBJ2-4,.,.,CAGAPRGLAKNIQYF,TGTGCCGGGGCCCCGAGGGGACTAGCCAAAAACATTCAGTACTTC
TRBV27,15,TRBJ2-1,.,TRBD2,CASSLGLAGYNEQFF,TGTGCCAGCAGCCTGGGACTAGCGGGCTACAATGAGCAGTTCTTC
TRBV18,15,TRBJ1-1,.,TRBD1,CASHGQGAINTEAFF,TGTGCCAGCCATGGACAGGGGGCGATTAACACTGAAGCTTTCTTT
TRBV4-1,15,TRBJ2-7,.,.,CASSQVAAASYEQYF,TGCGCCAGCAGCCAAGTGGCGGCAGCATCCTACGAGCAGTACTTC
TRBV12-5,14,TRBJ1-5,.,.,CASGSTVSMQPQHF,TGTGCTAGTGGTAGTACAGTCTCAATGCAGCCCCAGCATTTT
TRBV5-1,14,TRBJ2-7,.,.,CASSQDPRSYEQYF,TGCGCCAGCAGCCAGGATCCACGGTCCTACGAGCAGTACTTC
TRBV15,15,TRBJ1-4,.,.,CATSRDLQGHEKLFF,TGTGCCACCAGCAGAGATTTGCAGGGCCATGAAAAACTGTTTTTT
TRBV11-2,18,TRBJ2-1,.,TRBD2,CASSNELRREESINEQFF,TGTGCCAGCAGCAACGAGCTCAGGCGGGAGGAGTCGATAAATGAGCAGTTCTTC
TRBV30,14,TRBJ1-4,.,.,CAWSPFLQNEKLFF,TGTGCCTGGAGTCCGTTCTTACAGAATGAAAAACTGTTTTTT
TRBV18,19,TRBJ2-5,.,.,CASSPPNRARGGSQETQYF,TGTGCCAGCTCACCACCGAACCGAGCGCGAGGTGGGTCTCAAGAGACCCAGTACTTC
TRBV24-1,19,TRBJ2-6,.,TRBD2,CATSDPAGGPSSGANVLTF,TGTGCCACCAGTGACCCGGCGGGGGGTCCTAGCTCTGGGGCCAACGTCCTGACTTTC
TRBV2,15,TRBJ1-2,.,.,CASSSVGRDNYGYTF,TGTGCCAGCAGTTCAGTGGGGAGGGACAACTATGGCTACACCTTC
TRBV28,13,TRBJ2-1,once,TRBD1,CASSFRGQGEQFF,TGTGCCAGCAGTTTTAGAGGACAGGGTGAGCAGTTCTTC
TRBV28,16,TRBJ1-5,.,.,CASSTDGRWSNQPQHF,TGTGCCAGCAGTACCGATGGTCGGTGGAGCAATCAGCCCCAGCATTTT